This entry features one T cell receptor (beta chain) sequence. Its target is not known. This entry is derived from a study of Tregs in tolerant kidney transplant recipients. The V and J ends lost 6 bases and 7 bases, in that order; junction bases with no gene match: 9. This CDR3 has 16 residues. CDR1 and CDR2 (germline): SGHTA, FQGNSA. Overall study findings and caveats: Validation in larger populations is needed because few patients were studied.

Produced via immunoSEQ multiplex PCR; TCRdb's table is partial and in-frame only. The table shows about 81,000 clones, with about 91% occurring only once. The nonmyeloablative bone marrow transplants came from related graft donors, with transient mixed chimerism. Thawed PBMCs were FACS-sorted into unstimulated CD4+CD25+CD127- regulatory T cells, CD4+CD25- non-regulatory cells, CD4 and CD8 cells. The sample in question was CD4+ T cells from blood (PBMCs), obtained 24 months after the transplant. This chain joins TRBV7-2 and TRBJ2-7; the match to TRBD2 covers 16 bases. This TCR was recovered from a human patient who received a combined kidney and bone marrow transplant. Some T cells may be supplied by the graft donor. For the CDR3, the DNA is TGTGCCAGCAGACCCGGGACTAGCGGGAGGGCTAGAGAGCAGTACTTC. It translates to CASRPGTSGRAREQYF. Variable domain in full (rest from reference TRBV7-2 and TRBJ2-7): GAGVSQSPSNKVTEKGKDVELRCDPISGHTALYWYRQSLGQGLEFLIYFQGNSAPDKSGLPSDRFSAERTGGSVSTLTIQRTQQEDSAVYLCASRPGTSGRAREQYFGPGTRLTVT.